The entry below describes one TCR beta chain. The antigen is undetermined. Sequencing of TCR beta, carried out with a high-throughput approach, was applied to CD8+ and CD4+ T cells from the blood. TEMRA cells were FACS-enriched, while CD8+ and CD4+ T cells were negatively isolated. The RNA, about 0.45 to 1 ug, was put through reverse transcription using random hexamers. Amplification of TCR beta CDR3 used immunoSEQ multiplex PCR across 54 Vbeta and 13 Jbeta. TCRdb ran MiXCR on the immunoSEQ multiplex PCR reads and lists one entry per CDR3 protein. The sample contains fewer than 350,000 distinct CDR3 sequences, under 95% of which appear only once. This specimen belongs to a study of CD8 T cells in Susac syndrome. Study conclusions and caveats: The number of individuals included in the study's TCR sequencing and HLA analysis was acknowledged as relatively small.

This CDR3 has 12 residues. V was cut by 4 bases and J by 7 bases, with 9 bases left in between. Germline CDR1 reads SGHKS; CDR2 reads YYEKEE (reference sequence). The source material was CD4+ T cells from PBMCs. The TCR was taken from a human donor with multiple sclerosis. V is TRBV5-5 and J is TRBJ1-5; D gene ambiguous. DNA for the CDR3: TGTGCCAGCAGCCCTCGAGGACAGCCCCAGCATTTT. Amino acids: CASSPRGQPQHF.